This T cell receptor (beta chain) was documented in a study of blood T cell repertoires in COVID-19. Study in general: The United States, Italy and Spain supplied acute and convalescent COVID-19 samples. Nucleic acid was either cDNA or gDNA, and it came from T cells, B-cell-depleted T cells, or PBMCs.

Original handling: Counts of nucleated cells, estimated from reference gene primer amplification, were obtained. TCRdb's copy holds only in-frame clones and misses some; the assay was immunoSEQ multiplex PCR. D and trimming come from the DNA, and the V and J calls and clone size come from that table. The repertoire holds some 190,000 clones, with around 80% as singletons. This CDR3 has 12 amino acids. CDR1 is SNHLY and CDR2 is FYNNEI in the germline V gene. V gave up 6 bases and J gave up 4 bases; unmatched junction bases: 2. The receptor was isolated from a man aged 60 to 69 with acute or convalescent COVID-19. The specimen was peripheral blood. The J gene is TRBJ1-1, the V gene TRBV2, with 7 nucleotides matching TRBD1. This CDR3 is CASSGDSTEAFF. Written as DNA, the CDR3 is TGTGCCAGCAGCGGGGACAGCACTGAAGCTTTCTTT.